This TCR beta chain stems from a study of intratumoral heterogeneity in liver cancer. General study points: Region b showed significantly fewer unique T-cell clonal expansions than region a. No significant regional difference in overall T cell clonality was found.

The data were produced by immunoSEQ multiplex PCR, yet TCRdb's version contains in-frame clones alone and is incomplete. The sample holds fewer than 3,000 clones, 71% seen once. Each tumour sample represents a distinct, spatially separated region of the hepatocellular carcinoma nodule. Samples came from areas without visible necrosis or hemorrhage. Germline-derived CDR1 and CDR2 are KGHSH and LQKENI. Trimming removed 2 bases from V and 4 bases from J, with 8 bases in between. CDR3 size: 13 residues. To note about this clone: The antigen is not known.

This clonotype was obtained from a woman aged 70-85 years with hepatocellular carcinoma. The sample in question was tumor tissue, obtained before any cancer treatment. The genes are TRBV18 and TRBJ1-1; D unresolved. The CDR3 DNA follows: TGTGCCAGCTCACCAAAGGTGGGCACTGAAGCTTTCTTT. This gives the protein CASSPKVGTEAFF.